This paragraph reports one T cell receptor beta chain. These data belong to a study of cytomegalovirus exposure and HLA in healthy donors. V shed 0 bases and J 6 bases; nucleotides not matched to a gene: 5. The CDR3 is made up of 15 amino acids. CDR1 is LNHNV, CDR2 YYDKDF, per germline (reference sequence). The PCR was carried out with 60 Vbeta primers and 13 Jbeta primers. The method was immunoSEQ multiplex PCR; TCRdb's version includes in-frame clones alone and lacks a portion of them. The data hold 130,000 or so clones, with roughly 80% observed a single time. Sequencing was done on a sample of PBMCs. The chain employs TRBV15 and TRBJ2-7, with TRBD1 matching over 10 bases. The clonotype was recovered from a woman in her forties in good health and CMV-seropositive. CDR3 amino acids: CATSRDPGQGSEQYF. The CDR3, as DNA: TGTGCCACCAGCAGAGATCCGGGACAGGGGAGCGAGCAGTACTTC.